Sequencing of this T cell receptor beta chain was carried out in a study of T cell responses to AZD1222 COVID-19 vaccine. Points from the study as a whole: Sampling that yielded the repertoires occurred only after the peak T cell response. The breadth and depth of Spike-specific TCRs increased once two AZD1222 doses had been given. Among the donors, most were white British and more were female, and clonal diversity was possibly underestimated.

Assay: immunoSEQ multiplex PCR; the TCRdb copy retains only in-frame clones and omits some. The sample holds 90,000 to 130,000 clones, roughly 92% seen once. This clone was picked up a small number of times. Its specificity is unknown. Germline CDR1 is SGDLS and CDR2 is YYNGEE. This CDR3 has 18 residues. V dropped 3 bases and J dropped 0; count of bases not matched to a gene: 7. This receptor was obtained from an adult who received the AZD1222 COVID-19 vaccine. The chain combines TRBV9 with TRBJ2-6; 9 bases match TRBD1. The starting material was peripheral blood, obtained 28 days after the second AZD1222 dose. The CDR3 DNA reads as TGTGCCAGCAGCGGAGAATGGGGACAGGGCTCTGGGGCCAACGTCCTGACTTTC. Its translation is CASSGEWGQGSGANVLTF.